One sample yielded the 19 T cell receptor beta chains listed below, sequenced in a study of blood T cells in healthy people across ages. Sample-barcoded 5' priming and a J-beta primer mix drove a second PCR of about 6 to 11 cycles. Each CDR3 protein gets one entry after TCRdb re-called the 5' RACE reads with MiXCR. Of roughly 1,000,000 distinct CDR3 sequences detected, about 23% appear once; the ten largest clones hold about 0.69%. The data also belong to a second study, concerning T cells of mothers and their children.

Sequenced input: blood. The receptor set was obtained from a girl between 2 and 10 years old in good health.

The sample holds a few counts of this clonotype. The V call is TRBV28, the J call TRBJ2-4; unclear D gene. Germline V gene lookup returns CDR1 MDHEN and CDR2 SYDVKM. The CDR3 is made up of 15 amino acids. V lost 6 bases and J lost 0, with 12 bases in between. In DNA, the CDR3 is TGTGCCAGCAGATCGCACAGCCTAGCCAAAAACATTCAGTACTTC. It specifies CASRSHSLAKNIQYF.

The rearrangement links TRBV28 to TRBJ2-1, with D maybe TRBD2 (6 bases). V gave up 7 bases and J gave up 9 bases, with 28 bases separating them. The CDR3 has 17 amino acids. Germline CDR1 reads MDHEN; CDR2 reads SYDVKM. The CDR3 sequence is CASNPAGLASRGGEQFF. CDR3 coding DNA: TGTGCCAGCAACCCAGCGGGTCTAGCGTCCCGGGGCGGTGAGCAGTTCTTC.

This clonotype was detected only a few times. The chain uses TRBV5-1 and TRBJ2-3, with 8 bases matching TRBD2. With V trimmed by 3 bases and J by 4 bases, 7 bases remained unmatched. Germline assignment: CDR1 SGHRS and CDR2 YFSETQ. CDR3 length: 15 amino acids. The CDR3 region is CASSSSGLGADTQYF. The DNA for the CDR3 is TGCGCCAGCAGCTCCTCGGGACTAGGGGCAGATACGCAGTATTTT.

This clonotype was observed a handful of times. The rearrangement links TRBV28 to TRBJ2-3; no clear D. The CDR3 covers 11 residues. Trimming shortened V by 10 bases and J by 5 bases, and 10 bases separated the two germline ends. CDR1 MDHEN and CDR2 SYDVKM come from the germline V gene. The CDR3 loop reads CAILVGDTQYF. The CDR3 nucleotides read TGTGCCATCCTGGTTGGAGATACGCAGTATTTT. Complete variable domain (other parts from reference TRBV28 and TRBJ2-3): DVKVTQSSRYLVKRTGEKVFLECVQDMDHENMFWYRQDPGLGLRLIYFSYDVKMKEKGDIPEGYSVSREKKERFSLILESASTNQTSMYLCAILVGDTQYFGPGTRLTVL.

This clonotype was seen ten or more times. CDR3 sequence: CASSPGTGITNEKLFF. The CDR3 DNA reads TGTGCCAGCAGTCCCGGGACAGGGATAACTAATGAAAAACTGTTTTTT. The V and J genes are TRBV28 and TRBJ1-4; 9 bases agree with TRBD1. The ends lost 5 bases at V and 1 base at J; junction bases unmatched: 5. Germline values: CDR1 MDHEN, CDR2 SYDVKM. The CDR3 extends over 16 amino acids. The full variable domain, its missing parts supplied by reference TRBV28 and TRBJ1-4, is DVKVTQSSRYLVKRTGEKVFLECVQDMDHENMFWYRQDPGLGLRLIYFSYDVKMKEKGDIPEGYSVSREKKERFSLILESASTNQTSMYLCASSPGTGITNEKLFFGSGTQLSVL.

This clonotype was seen only a few times. V and J are TRBV6-2 or TRBV6-3 and TRBJ2-1; D is perhaps TRBD1 or TRBD2 (6 bases each). The CDR3 totals 12 residues. Germline CDR1 MNHEY, CDR2 SVGEGT. Trimming pared 10 bases from V and 10 bases from J, leaving 17 bases between. The CDR3 reads CATNLGAGEQFF. In DNA, the CDR3 is TGTGCCACCAACCTGGGGGCGGGGGAGCAGTTCTTC.

This clonotype was detected a few times. The V call is TRBV12-3 or TRBV12-4, the J call TRBJ2-7; D possibly uses TRBD1 or TRBD2 (5 bases each). Trimming shortened V by 3 bases and J by 4 bases, and 13 bases separated the two germline ends. This CDR3 spans 14 amino acids. The CDR3 sequence: CASSLSGPTYEQYF. DNA of the CDR3: TGTGCCAGCAGTTTGTCGGGACCGACGTACGAGCAGTACTTC.

This clonotype occurred a few times. This sequence joins TRBV2 and TRBJ2-5; 9 bases fit TRBD1. V trimming: 6 bases; J trimming: 6 bases; junction bases outside the gene matches: 8. Germline values: CDR1 SNHLY, CDR2 FYNNEI. The CDR3 runs to 14 residues. The CDR3 DNA sequence: TGTGCCAGCAGCGGGGACAGGGTTGGGAAGACCCAGTACTTC. This codes for CASSGDRVGKTQYF.

This clonotype has a handful of counts. This rearrangement joins TRBV7-9 to TRBJ2-3, with TRBD1 matching 7 bases. Germline V gene data show CDR1 as SEHNR and CDR2 as FQNEAQ (reference sequence). Trimming at V came to 1 base and at J to 3 bases, leaving 13 bases not matched to a gene. The CDR3 has 18 residues. The CDR3 loop reads CASSLVLRQTGSTDTQYF. For the CDR3, the DNA is TGTGCCAGCAGCTTAGTATTAAGGCAGACAGGGTCGACAGATACGCAGTATTTT.

This clonotype appeared a few times. The chain recombines TRBV28 with TRBJ2-7; 9 bases align to TRBD1. Germline-derived CDR1 and CDR2 are MDHEN and SYDVKM. Unmatched junction bases numbered 11, after V lost 6 bases and J lost 5 bases. The CDR3 length is 15 residues. The CDR3, as DNA: TGTGCCAGCAGGGTACAGGGGGCTTTTGAGAACGAGCAGTACTTC. Protein: CASRVQGAFENEQYF.

On this clonotype: Germline and junction disagree at one end, which may indicate a read error. The chain has TRBV7-9 and TRBJ2-7; TRBD1 agrees at 7 bases. Germline V gene data show CDR1 as SEHNR and CDR2 as FQNEAQ (reference sequence). CDR3 size: 15 residues. CDR3 bases: TGTTCCAGCAGCGGATCAGGGGGACACCCCTACGAGCAGTACTTC. Its protein product is CSSSGSGGHPYEQYF.

Concerning this clonotype itself: Mismatch with germline at one junction end may stem from a read error. J is TRBJ2-5 and V is TRBV4-1; a weak D match, TRBD2 (7 bases). The germline V gene has CDR1 MGHRA and CDR2 YSYEKL. This CDR3 contains 14 residues. CDR3 nucleotides: TGCGCCAGCAGCCCGATAGGGGGGGAAGAGACCCGGTACTTC. Amino acid sequence: CASSPIGGEETRYF.

This clonotype came up a few times. The chain employs TRBV12-3 or TRBV12-4 and TRBJ2-1; 9 nucleotides agree with TRBD1. V gave up 3 bases and J gave up 5 bases; unmatched junction bases: 2. The CDR3 is made up of 14 amino acids. The CDR3 coding sequence is TGTGCCAGCAGTTTTGACAGGGGGGACAATGAGCAGTTCTTC. Translated: CASSFDRGDNEQFF.

The chain recombines TRBV15 with TRBJ2-5, with D maybe TRBD1 (5 bases). Germline loops: CDR1 LNHNV, CDR2 YYDKDF (reference sequence). The V and J ends lost 5 bases and 7 bases respectively, with 20 bases between them. The CDR3 sequence is 15 residues long. The CDR3 spells CATSVSATGVRTQYF. The CDR3 DNA reads as TGTGCCACCAGCGTAAGCGCTACAGGCGTCAGGACCCAGTACTTC.

This clonotype showed up just a few times. V and J are TRBV29-1 and TRBJ2-5; D is unresolved. Trimming took off 4 bases at V and 0 bases at J, with 9 bases between the two ends. There are 13 residues in the CDR3. Germline CDR1 SQVTM, CDR2 ANQGSEA. The CDR3 reads CSVVPGDQETQYF. CDR3 DNA: TGCAGCGTTGTTCCTGGGGACCAAGAGACCCAGTACTTC.

The chain has TRBV12-3 or TRBV12-4 and TRBJ2-7; 13 nucleotides agree with TRBD2. The CDR3 has 14 amino acids. V lost 5 bases to trimming and J lost 5 bases; unmatched junction nucleotides: 3. The CDR3 loop is CASSTGLAGNEQYF. The CDR3 bases are TGTGCCAGCAGTACGGGACTAGCGGGAAACGAGCAGTACTTC.

This chain joins TRBV10-3 and TRBJ2-5; the D call may be TRBD1 or TRBD2 (6 bases each). The J call is doubtful: the DNA matches TRBJ2-7 better. The CDR3 sequence is 13 residues long. CDR1 is ENHRY, CDR2 SYGVKD, per germline. CDR3 coding DNA: TGTGCCATCAGTGAAGGGGGGACCTACGAGCAGTACTTC. Protein: CAISEGGTYEQYF.

This clonotype has just a few counts. This rearrangement joins TRBV5-1 to TRBJ2-2; 7 positions match TRBD2. This CDR3 spans 15 amino acids. Germline CDR1 reads SGHRS; CDR2 reads YFSETQ. Losses at the gene ends were 4 bases for V and 8 bases for J; bases not matched to a gene: 11. CDR3 residues: CASSGGTTRTGELFF. CDR3 sequence (DNA): TGCGCCAGCAGCGGCGGGACTACCCGAACGGGGGAGCTGTTTTTT.

This clonotype was detected a few times. The chain couples TRBV20-1 to TRBJ2-4; tentative D call: TRBD2 (6 bases). The germline V gene has CDR1 DFQATT and CDR2 SNEGSKA (reference sequence). V dropped 4 bases and J dropped 12 bases, with 22 bases sitting between them. The CDR3 length is 14 residues. CDR3 nucleotide sequence: TGCAGTGCTACCAGGAGGGAGTTCGGACTTAATCAGTACTTC. Residues: CSATRREFGLNQYF.